The 14 T cell receptor beta chains reported below all come from one sample, sequenced in a study of OX40 agonist ivuxolimab in advanced cancers. TCRdb keeps only in-frame clones here, not all; method: immunoSEQ multiplex PCR. The sample holds 19,000 or so clones, under 90% seen once. This specimen consisted of CD4+ or CD8+ T cells sorted from blood, obtained in a trial of the OX40 agonist ivuxolimab. These receptors were taken from an adult with an advanced solid tumor such as melanoma, head and neck, liver or kidney cancer.

V and J are TRBV2 and TRBJ1-4; D unresolved. The CDR3 loop spans 15 amino acids. Germline CDR1 and CDR2: SNHLY and FYNNEI. Deletions cut 8 bases from V and 0 bases from J, with 13 bases between. CDR3 sequence (DNA): TGTGCCAGCCTCGGGATCACGTCAACTAATGAAAAACTGTTTTTT. It translates to CASLGITSTNEKLFF.

The V call is TRBV6-4, the J call TRBJ1-6, with 8 bases aligning to TRBD1. The trim removed 6 bases at V and 5 bases at J, leaving 0 bases unmatched. The CDR3 is 13 amino acids. The germline gives CDR1 MRHNA, CDR2 SNTAGT. CDR3 sequence reads: CASRDRDNSPLHF. Written as DNA, the CDR3 is TGTGCCAGCAGGGACAGGGATAATTCACCCCTCCACTTT.

The V call is TRBV4-3, the J call TRBJ2-1; 9 bases fit TRBD2. V was pared by 3 bases and J by 6 bases, with 6 bases of the junction left unmatched. Germline CDR1 reads LGHNA; CDR2 reads YSLEER. The CDR3 runs to 15 residues. The CDR3 is CASSHAGTSINEQFF. The CDR3, as DNA: TGCGCCAGCAGCCACGCCGGGACTAGCATCAATGAGCAGTTCTTC.

J is TRBJ2-4 and V is TRBV7-9; the D gene is possibly TRBD1 (6 bases). The germline V gene encodes CDR1 SEHNR and CDR2 FQNEAQ (reference sequence). CDR3 size: 14 residues. The ends were cut back, 4 bases at V and 8 bases at J, with 15 bases in the middle. The DNA for the CDR3 is TGTGCCAGCAGCTCGTCGAGGGACATGGACATTCAGTACTTC. Protein product: CASSSSRDMDIQYF.

J is TRBJ1-1 and V is TRBV7-6, with a tentative D call TRBD1 (6 bases). This CDR3 contains 12 residues. Germline-derived CDR1 and CDR2 are SGHVS and FNYEAQ. V was cut by 11 bases and J by 1 base, with 11 bases left in between. The CDR3 loop is CAVGGQNTEAFF. For the CDR3, the DNA is TGTGCCGTCGGGGGGCAGAACACTGAAGCTTTCTTT.

This clone is classed as medium-sized. CDR3 sequence reads: CASSESISGGPAGELFF. In DNA, the CDR3 is TGCGCCAGCAGTGAGTCGATCTCGGGGGGACCAGCCGGGGAGCTGTTTTTT. The chain couples TRBV10-1 to TRBJ2-2; 7 nucleotides agree with TRBD2. Unmatched junction bases numbered 10, after V lost 0 bases and J lost 6 bases. The CDR3 consists of 17 residues. CDR1 and CDR2 (germline): WNHNN, SYGVQD (reference sequence).

The CDR3 coding sequence is TGTGCCAGCAGTTACTCGATGGGGACAGATGCCTACGAGCAGTACTTC. It specifies CASSYSMGTDAYEQYF. The gene calls are TRBV6-5 and TRBJ2-7; 7 bases match TRBD1. V was pared by 0 bases and J by 2 bases, with 7 bases of the junction left unmatched. CDR3 length equals 16 residues. Germline CDR1 reads MNHEY; CDR2 reads SVGAGI.

The table lists this clone with a count of one. The chain uses TRBV13 and TRBJ1-1; 9 nucleotides align to TRBD1. Trimming at V came to 5 bases and at J to 3 bases, leaving 7 bases not matched to a gene. CDR3 size: 15 residues. Looked up from germline, CDR1 is PRHDT and CDR2 is FYEKMQ (reference sequence). The CDR3 nucleotides are TGTGCCAGCAGCCCCGAGGACAGGGGTTACACTGAAGCTTTCTTT. Amino acids: CASSPEDRGYTEAFF.

The rearrangement joins TRBV7-9 to TRBJ1-1; tentative D call: TRBD1 (5 bases). This CDR3 is 14 amino acids long. The germline CDR1 and CDR2 sequences are SEHNR and FQNEAQ (reference sequence). V was trimmed by 1 base and J by 2 bases, leaving 8 bases between them. Here the CDR3 reads CASSLGQGNTEAFF. DNA of the CDR3: TGTGCCAGCAGCTTAGGGCAGGGAAACACTGAAGCTTTCTTT. The whole variable domain, remainder taken from reference TRBV7-9 and TRBJ1-1, is DTGVSQNPRHKITKRGQNVTFRCDPISEHNRLYWYRQTLGQGPEFLTYFQNEAQLEKSRLLSDRFSAERPKGSFSTLEIQRTEQGDSAMYLCASSLGQGNTEAFFGQGTRLTVV.

J is TRBJ1-5 and V is TRBV28; D not resolved. The CDR3 totals 14 residues. CDR1 is MDHEN and CDR2 is SYDVKM in the germline V gene. Between the trimmed V and J ends, which lost 2 bases and 4 bases, there was a span of 9 bases. The CDR3: CASSLIGQNQPQHF. The CDR3 bases are TGTGCCAGCAGTTTAATCGGGCAAAATCAGCCCCAGCATTTT.

The chain joins TRBV6-4 to TRBJ2-1, with D perhaps matching TRBD2 (6 bases). Trimming removed 5 bases at V and 2 bases at J, with 13 bases between. Germline CDR1 is MRHNA and CDR2 is SNTAGT. The CDR3 spans 15 residues. The CDR3 region is CASSLKGGTYNEQFF. CDR3 sequence (DNA): TGTGCCAGCAGTCTCAAAGGAGGGACCTACAATGAGCAGTTCTTC.

This sequence joins TRBV5-6 and TRBJ1-5; D remains ambiguous. The germline V gene has CDR1 SGHDT and CDR2 YYEEEE. The CDR3 length is 14 residues. The V end lost 4 bases, the J end lost 2 bases, and 10 bases lay between the germline ends. The CDR3 region has the DNA TGTGCCAGCAGCAGGAATGTTGGCAATCAGCCCCAGCATTTT. Its protein product is CASSRNVGNQPQHF.

The chain employs TRBV28 and TRBJ1-5; D is undetermined. Germline CDR1 reads MDHEN; CDR2 reads SYDVKM. The CDR3 totals 16 residues. V lost 1 base and J lost 0, with 10 bases in between. CDR3 bases: TGTGCCAGCAGTTTATTGGGGAGTAATAGCAATCAGCCCCAGCATTTT. Amino acid sequence: CASSLLGSNSNQPQHF.

This rearrangement joins TRBV2 to TRBJ2-7; D is ambiguous. This CDR3 has 11 residues. Trimming took 2 bases from V and 6 from J, leaving 5 bases between them. Per germline, CDR1 SNHLY and CDR2 FYNNEI. This CDR3 is CASSETSEQYF. In nucleotides, the CDR3 is TGTGCCAGCAGTGAAACGAGCGAGCAGTACTTC.